This entry is about one T cell receptor beta chain. The record originates from a study of molecular identifiers for immune sequencing clone quantification. The overall study: With replicates, the RNA of about 19,000 or 110,000 naive CD8 cells was split five ways and four were sequenced.

CDR1 and CDR2 (germline): SGHAT, FQNNGV. V shed 1 base and J shed 8 bases, with 15 bases lying between them. This CDR3 region has 15 residues. Sorted cells numbering roughly 19,000 to 1,100,000, with 10%, 30% or 50% RNA, yielded the naive CD8 libraries. Naive CD8 T cells underwent sorting with the CD8+CD4-CCR7+CD45RA+ definition. The use of previously described methods and listed TCR primers produced the bulk TCR libraries. One entry per CDR3 protein results from TCRdb running MiXCR on the PCR reads. This table has roughly 630,000 distinct CDR3 sequences, about 25% appearing once. The sequenced sample consisted of naive CD8+ T cells from blood, with Jurkat cell RNA spiked in. Subset defined: FACS-sorted CD8+CD4-CCR7+CD45RA+ naive T cells. The receptor was derived from a human donor in good health. Some libraries in this study had Jurkat cell RNA spiked in. The gene calls are TRBV11-2 and TRBJ2-1; D is ambiguous. The CDR3 reads CASSLGAAIVDEQFF. CDR3 coding DNA: TGTGCCAGCAGCTTAGGGGCAGCAATAGTGGATGAGCAGTTCTTC.